The sequence of this T cell receptor (beta chain) was determined in a study of long-term antiretroviral therapy in people with HIV. Study at large: Samples from the earliest time points predate the 2015 immediate-ART recommendation by about a decade. Findings of the study overall: The repertoire was dominated at all time points by clones expanded before ART. Patients on ART gained diversity, which nonetheless stayed below transplant donor controls.

About this clone: What it binds is not known.

At the survey level, the v3.0 immunoSEQ assay was run. Here immunoSEQ multiplex PCR was the method, and the copy in TCRdb shows in-frame clones only, minus some. Here the sample spans over 25,000 clones, around 97% being singletons. Each donor had at least one pre-ART and at least two post-ART PBMC samples. The material was unsorted PBMCs, obtained 7.6 years after starting antiretroviral therapy. This sequence originates from a man in his thirties or forties with HIV.

The CDR3 DNA follows: TGTGCCAGTACCTTCAGGGGTGGCAATCAGCCCCAGCATTTT. Encoded protein: CASTFRGGNQPQHF. This rearrangement joins TRBV19 to TRBJ1-5; weak D call: TRBD1 (6 bases). The germline CDR1 and CDR2 sequences are LNHDA and SQIVND (reference sequence). The CDR3 runs to 14 residues. V lost 7 bases and J lost 2, with 12 bases in between.